This T cell receptor (beta chain) was found in a study of cytotoxic CD8 clonotypes in ibrutinib-treated CLL. TCRdb's copy holds only in-frame clones and misses some; the assay was immunoSEQ multiplex PCR. Of roughly 100,000 clones in the sample, more than 75% were seen once. There are 13 residues in the CDR3. Per germline, CDR1 SGHRS and CDR2 YFSETQ. V was clipped by 5 bases and J by 2 bases, with 10 bases between them. The receptor was derived from a human donor with chronic lymphocytic leukemia. The specimen comprised PBMCs, sampled after 12 months of ibrutinib treatment. The chain couples TRBV5-1 to TRBJ2-5; D remains unclear. The CDR3 nucleotides are TGCGCCAGCAGGTATAGCCAGCAAGAGACCCAGTACTTC. Encoded protein: CASRYSQQETQYF.